What follows is one TCR beta chain and its context. Trimming took off 10 bases at V and 3 bases at J, with 14 bases between the two ends. The germline gives CDR1 ENHRY, CDR2 SYGVKD. The CDR3 has 13 residues. TCRdb processed the RT-PCR reads anew with MiXCR; each CDR3 protein has one entry. The sample carries about 2,400 distinct CDR3 sequences, approximately 80% recorded once. The data were taken from a study of yellow fever vaccine responses in identical twins. This specimen consisted of T cells from blood (PBMCs), unsorted or a sorted subset (not recorded which), obtained before or after yellow fever vaccination (not recorded which). The clonotype originates from a woman between 18 and 29 years old who received the yellow fever vaccine. The chain joins TRBV10-3 to TRBJ2-3; D may be TRBD1 (6 bases). This CDR3 reads CANRQVGTDTQYF. In DNA form, the CDR3 reads TGTGCCAACAGACAGGTTGGGACAGATACGCAGTATTTT.